This TCR beta chain was retrieved from a study of blood T cells in healthy people across ages. Alongside a J-beta primer mix, a sample-barcoded 5' primer served in a second PCR lasting about 7 to 11 cycles. TCRdb called the 5' RACE reads again in MiXCR, with one record for every CDR3 protein. Of 800,000 to 1,300,000 distinct CDR3 sequences detected, about 25% appear once; the ten largest clones hold approximately 0.79%. The CDR3 has 12 residues. This clonotype came up a few times. These data were likewise used in another study, on T cells of mothers and their children.

This TCR came from a girl under 10 years old in good health. The chain carries TRBV21-1 and TRBJ2-7; the D segment call TRBD1 is taken from the table without a DNA check. TRBV21-1 is assigned pseudogene status. The sample consisted of blood. The CDR3 DNA sequence: TGTGCCAGCGTCGGGACAGTGGGTGAGCAGTACTTC. This encodes CASVGTVGEQYF.